The T cell receptor beta chain described here comes from a study of cytomegalovirus exposure and HLA in healthy donors. Broader study findings: TCR beta chain V- and J-gene trimming was linked, in a later analysis, to a missense variant in DCLRE1C. It was taken for granted in presence/absence analyses that sequencing depth across donors was roughly uniform.

PCR was performed using 60 Vbeta and 13 Jbeta primers. Sequenced by immunoSEQ multiplex PCR; TCRdb stores in-frame clones only, minus some. The data hold roughly 96,000 clones, with about four fifths observed a single time. This CDR3 contains 15 residues. In germline, CDR1 is MNHEY, CDR2 SMNVEV (reference sequence). Losses at the gene ends were 7 bases for V and 4 bases for J; bases not matched to a gene: 10. A word on this clone: Its antigen remains unidentified.

Material: PBMCs. J is TRBJ2-1 and V is TRBV27; 7 bases line up with TRBD2. The sequence came from a woman in her 70s in good health and CMV-seropositive. The CDR3 DNA sequence: TGTGCCAGCACCGTTAGCGGGCTACCTTACAATGAGCAGTTCTTC. Translation gives CASTVSGLPYNEQFF.